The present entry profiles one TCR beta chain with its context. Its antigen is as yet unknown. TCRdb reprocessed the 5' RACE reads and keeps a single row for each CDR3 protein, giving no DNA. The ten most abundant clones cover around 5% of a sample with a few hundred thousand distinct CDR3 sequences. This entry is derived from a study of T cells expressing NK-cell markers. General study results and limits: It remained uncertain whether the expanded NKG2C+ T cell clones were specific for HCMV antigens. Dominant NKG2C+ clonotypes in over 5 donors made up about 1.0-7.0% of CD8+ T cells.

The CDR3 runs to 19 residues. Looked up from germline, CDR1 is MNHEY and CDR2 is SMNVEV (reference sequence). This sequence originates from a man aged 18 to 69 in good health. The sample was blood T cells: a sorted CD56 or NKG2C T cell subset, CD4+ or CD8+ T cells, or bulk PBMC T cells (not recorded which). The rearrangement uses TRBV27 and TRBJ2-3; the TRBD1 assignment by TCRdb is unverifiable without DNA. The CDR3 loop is CASSLSIVRTGGSTDTQYF.